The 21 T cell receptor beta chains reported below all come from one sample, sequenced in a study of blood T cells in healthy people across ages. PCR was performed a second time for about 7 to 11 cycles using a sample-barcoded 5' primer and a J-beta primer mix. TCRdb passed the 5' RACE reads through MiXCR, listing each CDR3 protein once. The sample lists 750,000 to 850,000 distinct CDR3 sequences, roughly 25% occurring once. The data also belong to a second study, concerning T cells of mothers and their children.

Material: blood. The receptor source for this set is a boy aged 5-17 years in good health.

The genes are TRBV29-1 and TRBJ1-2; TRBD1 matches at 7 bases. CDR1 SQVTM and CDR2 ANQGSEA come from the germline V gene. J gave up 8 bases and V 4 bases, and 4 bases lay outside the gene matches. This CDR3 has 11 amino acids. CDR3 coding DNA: TGCAGCGTTGTTCAGGGGGACGGCTACACCTTC. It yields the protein CSVVQGDGYTF. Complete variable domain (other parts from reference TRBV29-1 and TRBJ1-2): SAVISQKPSRDICQRGTSLTIQCQVDSQVTMMFWYRQQPGQSLTLIATANQGSEATYESGFVIDKFPISRPNLTFSTLTVSNMSPEDSSIYLCSVVQGDGYTFGSGTRLTVV.

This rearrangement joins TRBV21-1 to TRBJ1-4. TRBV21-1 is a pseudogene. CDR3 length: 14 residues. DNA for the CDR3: TGTGCCAGCAGCCGTGAAGAGGGTAATGAAAAACTGTTTTTT. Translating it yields CASSREEGNEKLFF.

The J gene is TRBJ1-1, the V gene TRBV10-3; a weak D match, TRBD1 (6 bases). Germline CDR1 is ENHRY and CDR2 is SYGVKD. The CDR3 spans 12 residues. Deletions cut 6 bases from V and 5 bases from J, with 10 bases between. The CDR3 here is CAISSGETEAFF. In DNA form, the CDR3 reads TGTGCCATCAGCTCAGGGGAAACTGAAGCTTTCTTT.

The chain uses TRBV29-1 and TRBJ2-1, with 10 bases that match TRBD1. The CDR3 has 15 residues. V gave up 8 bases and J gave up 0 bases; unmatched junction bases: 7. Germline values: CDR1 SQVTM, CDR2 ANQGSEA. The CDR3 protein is CSPTGGLSSYNEQFF. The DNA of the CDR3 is TGCAGCCCGACAGGGGGCCTAAGCTCCTACAATGAGCAGTTCTTC.

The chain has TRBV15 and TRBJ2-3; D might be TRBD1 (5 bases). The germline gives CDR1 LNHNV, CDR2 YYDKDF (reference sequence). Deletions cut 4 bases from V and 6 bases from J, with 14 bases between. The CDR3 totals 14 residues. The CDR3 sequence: CATSKSRVTDTQYF. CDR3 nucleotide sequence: TGTGCCACCAGCAAGTCCAGGGTTACGGATACGCAGTATTTT.

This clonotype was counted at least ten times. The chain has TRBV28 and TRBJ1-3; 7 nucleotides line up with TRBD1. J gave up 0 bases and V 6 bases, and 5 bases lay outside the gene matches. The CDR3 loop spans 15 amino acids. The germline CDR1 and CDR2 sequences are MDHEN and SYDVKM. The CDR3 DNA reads TGTGCCAGCAGAAACAGGGGAAACTCTGGAAACACCATATATTTT. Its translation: CASRNRGNSGNTIYF.

CDR3 loop: CASSGGTREKLFF. The CDR3 DNA follows: TGCGCCAGCAGCGGAGGGACACGTGAAAAACTGTTTTTT. V and J are TRBV5-1 and TRBJ1-4, with a possible D match to TRBD1 (6 bases). The CDR3 is 13 amino acids. Trimming stripped 4 bases from V and 7 bases from J, with 11 bases between. CDR1 is SGHRS, CDR2 YFSETQ, per germline.

CDR3 sequence (DNA): TGTGCCAGCAGCTTAGGCCTCCCGACCTACGAGCAGTACTTC. It is translated as CASSLGLPTYEQYF. The rearrangement joins TRBV7-9 to TRBJ2-7; unclear D gene. The V end was cut by 1 base, the J end by 2 bases, with 9 bases between. Germline CDR1 is SEHNR and CDR2 is FQNEAQ (reference sequence). This CDR3 comprises 14 residues.

The CDR3 sequence: CASSLESWETQYF. The CDR3 nucleotides are TGTGCCAGCAGCTTAGAATCTTGGGAGACCCAGTACTTC. The V and J genes are TRBV7-2 and TRBJ2-5; D not resolved. Germline V gives CDR1 SGHTA, CDR2 FQGNSA. The V end was cut by 1 base, the J end by 5 bases, with 8 bases between. This CDR3 has 13 residues. Using reference TRBV7-2 and TRBJ2-5 for the parts outside the CDR3, the full variable domain is GAGVSQSPSNKVTEKGKDVELRCDPISGHTALYWYRQSLGQGLEFLIYFQGNSAPDKSGLPSDRFSAERTGGSVSTLTIQRTQQEDSAVYLCASSLESWETQYFGPGTRLLVL.

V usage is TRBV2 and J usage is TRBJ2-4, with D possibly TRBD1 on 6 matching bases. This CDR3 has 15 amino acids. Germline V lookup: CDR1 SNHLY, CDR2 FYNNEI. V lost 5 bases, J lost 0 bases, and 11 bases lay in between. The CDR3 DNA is TGTGCCAGCAGTTCAGGGGCCGTAGCCAAAAACATTCAGTACTTC. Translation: CASSSGAVAKNIQYF.

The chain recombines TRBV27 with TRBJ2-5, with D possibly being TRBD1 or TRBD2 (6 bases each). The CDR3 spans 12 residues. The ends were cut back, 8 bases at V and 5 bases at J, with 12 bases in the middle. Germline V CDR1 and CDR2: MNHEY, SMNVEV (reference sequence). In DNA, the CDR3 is TGTGCCAGCCGCCAGGGGAGGGAGACCCAGTACTTC. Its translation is CASRQGRETQYF.

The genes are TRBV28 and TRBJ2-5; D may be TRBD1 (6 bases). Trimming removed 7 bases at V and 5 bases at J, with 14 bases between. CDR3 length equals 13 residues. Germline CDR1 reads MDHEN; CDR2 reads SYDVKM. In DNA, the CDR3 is TGTGCCAGCAAGGAGACAGGCCGGGAGACCCAGTACTTC. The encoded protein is CASKETGRETQYF.

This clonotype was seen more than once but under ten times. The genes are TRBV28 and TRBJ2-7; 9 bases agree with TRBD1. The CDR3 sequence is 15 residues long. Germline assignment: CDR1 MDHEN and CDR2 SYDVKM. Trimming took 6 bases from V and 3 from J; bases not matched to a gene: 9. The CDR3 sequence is CASRRDRVTIYEQYF. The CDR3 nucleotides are TGTGCCAGCAGAAGGGACAGGGTGACAATCTACGAGCAGTACTTC.

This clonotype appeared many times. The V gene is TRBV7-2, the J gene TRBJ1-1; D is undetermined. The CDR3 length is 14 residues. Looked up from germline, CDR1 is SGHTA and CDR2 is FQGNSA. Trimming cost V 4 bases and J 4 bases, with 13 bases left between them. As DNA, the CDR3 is TGTGCCAGCAGCTCCCGTACGGGCCGCACTGAAGCTTTCTTT. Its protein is CASSSRTGRTEAFF.

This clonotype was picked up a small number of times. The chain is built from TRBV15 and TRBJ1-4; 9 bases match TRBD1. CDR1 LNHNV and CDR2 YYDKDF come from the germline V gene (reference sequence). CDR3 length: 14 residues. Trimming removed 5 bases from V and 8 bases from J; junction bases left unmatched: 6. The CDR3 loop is CATSVQGAQEKLFF. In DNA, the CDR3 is TGTGCCACCAGCGTACAGGGGGCTCAGGAAAAACTGTTTTTT.

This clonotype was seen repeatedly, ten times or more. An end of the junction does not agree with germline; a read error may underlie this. The CDR3 is CASSLGPTDTQYF. The DNA of the CDR3 is TGTGCTAGCAGCTTAGGCCCCACAGATACGCAGTATTTT. This rearrangement joins TRBV7-2 to TRBJ2-3; D remains ambiguous. The CDR3 length is 13 residues. Per the germline V gene, CDR1 is SGHTA and CDR2 is FQGNSA.

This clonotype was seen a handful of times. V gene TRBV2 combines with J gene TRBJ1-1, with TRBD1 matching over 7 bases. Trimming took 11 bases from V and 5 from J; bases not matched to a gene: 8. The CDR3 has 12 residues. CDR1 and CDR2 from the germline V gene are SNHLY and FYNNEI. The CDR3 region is CAGGGLGTEAFF. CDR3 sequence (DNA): TGTGCCGGAGGGGGCTTAGGTACTGAAGCTTTCTTT.

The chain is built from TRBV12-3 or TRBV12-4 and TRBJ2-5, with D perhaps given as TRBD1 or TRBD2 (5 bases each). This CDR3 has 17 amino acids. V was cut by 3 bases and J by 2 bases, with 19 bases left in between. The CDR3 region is CASSFFGAAPGQETQYF. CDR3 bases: TGTGCCAGCAGTTTTTTCGGGGCAGCCCCGGGGCAAGAGACCCAGTACTTC.

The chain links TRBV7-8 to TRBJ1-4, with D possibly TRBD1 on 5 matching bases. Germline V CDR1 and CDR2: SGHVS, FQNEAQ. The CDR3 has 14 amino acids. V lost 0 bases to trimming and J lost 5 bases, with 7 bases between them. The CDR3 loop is CASSLAQDNEKLFF. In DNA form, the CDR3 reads TGTGCCAGCAGCTTAGCACAGGACAATGAAAAACTGTTTTTT.

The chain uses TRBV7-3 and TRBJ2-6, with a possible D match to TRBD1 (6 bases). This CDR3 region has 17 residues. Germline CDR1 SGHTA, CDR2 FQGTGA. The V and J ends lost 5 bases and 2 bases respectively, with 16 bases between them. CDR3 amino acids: CASSIQTGIPGANVLTF. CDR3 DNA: TGTGCCAGCAGCATCCAAACAGGGATTCCTGGGGCCAACGTCCTGACTTTC.

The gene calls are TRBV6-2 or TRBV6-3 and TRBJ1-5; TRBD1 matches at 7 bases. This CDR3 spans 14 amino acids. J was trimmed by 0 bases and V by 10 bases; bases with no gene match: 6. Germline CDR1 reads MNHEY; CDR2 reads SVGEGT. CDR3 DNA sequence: TGTGCCACTACTCAGGGGGATAGCAATCAGCCCCAGCATTTT. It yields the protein CATTQGDSNQPQHF.